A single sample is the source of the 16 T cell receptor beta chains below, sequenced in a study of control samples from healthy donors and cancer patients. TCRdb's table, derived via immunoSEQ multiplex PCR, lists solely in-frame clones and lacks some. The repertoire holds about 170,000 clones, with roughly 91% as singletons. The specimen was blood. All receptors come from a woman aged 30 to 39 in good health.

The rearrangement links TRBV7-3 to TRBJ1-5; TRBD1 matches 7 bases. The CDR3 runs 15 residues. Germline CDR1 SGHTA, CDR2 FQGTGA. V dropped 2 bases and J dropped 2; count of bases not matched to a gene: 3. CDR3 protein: CASSLQGDGNQPQHF. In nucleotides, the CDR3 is TGTGCCAGCAGCTTACAGGGGGATGGCAATCAGCCCCAGCATTTT.

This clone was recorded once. The CDR3 region is CASSLWQGGMGYTF. The CDR3 region has the DNA TGTGCCAGCAGCTTATGGCAGGGAGGAATGGGCTACACCTTC. V and J are TRBV5-8 and TRBJ1-2; maybe TRBD1 (5 bases). V was pared by 2 bases and J by 8 bases, with 16 bases between. Germline-derived CDR1 and CDR2 are SGHTS and YDEGEE. The CDR3 extends over 14 amino acids.

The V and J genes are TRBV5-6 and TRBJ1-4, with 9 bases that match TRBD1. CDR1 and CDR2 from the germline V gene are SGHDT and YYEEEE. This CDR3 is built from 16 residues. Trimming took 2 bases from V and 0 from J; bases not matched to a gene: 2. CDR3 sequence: CASSFDRGSTNEKLFF. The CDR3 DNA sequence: TGTGCCAGCAGCTTTGACAGGGGGTCAACTAATGAAAAACTGTTTTTT.

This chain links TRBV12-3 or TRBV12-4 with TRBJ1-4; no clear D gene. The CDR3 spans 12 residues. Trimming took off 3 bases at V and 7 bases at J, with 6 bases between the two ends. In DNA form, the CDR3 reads TGTGCCAGCAGTTTGAATAGTGAAAAACTGTTTTTT. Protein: CASSLNSEKLFF.

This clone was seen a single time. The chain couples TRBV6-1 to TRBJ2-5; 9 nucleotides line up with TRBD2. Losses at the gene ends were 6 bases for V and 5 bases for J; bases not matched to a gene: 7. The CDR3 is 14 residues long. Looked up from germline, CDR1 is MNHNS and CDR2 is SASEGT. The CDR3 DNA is TGTGCCAGCAGGGGGCGGGAGGGGAAGGAGACCCAGTACTTC. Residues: CASRGREGKETQYF.

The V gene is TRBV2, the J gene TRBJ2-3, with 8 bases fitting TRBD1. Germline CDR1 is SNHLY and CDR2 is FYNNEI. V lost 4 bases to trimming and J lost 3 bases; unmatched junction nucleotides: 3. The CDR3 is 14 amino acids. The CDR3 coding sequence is TGTGCCAGCAGTGCGCAGGGGGCTACAGATACGCAGTATTTT. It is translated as CASSAQGATDTQYF.

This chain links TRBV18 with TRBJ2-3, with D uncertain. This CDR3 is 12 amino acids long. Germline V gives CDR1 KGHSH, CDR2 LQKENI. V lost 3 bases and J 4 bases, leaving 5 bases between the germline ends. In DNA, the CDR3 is TGTGCCAGCTCACCCCTAGCAGATACGCAGTATTTT. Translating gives CASSPLADTQYF.

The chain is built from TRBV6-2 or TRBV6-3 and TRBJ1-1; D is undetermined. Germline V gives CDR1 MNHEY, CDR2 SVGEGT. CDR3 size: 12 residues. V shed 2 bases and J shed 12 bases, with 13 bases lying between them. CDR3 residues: CASSYRAGGTFF. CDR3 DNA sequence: TGTGCCAGCAGTTACCGGGCAGGTGGAACTTTCTTT.

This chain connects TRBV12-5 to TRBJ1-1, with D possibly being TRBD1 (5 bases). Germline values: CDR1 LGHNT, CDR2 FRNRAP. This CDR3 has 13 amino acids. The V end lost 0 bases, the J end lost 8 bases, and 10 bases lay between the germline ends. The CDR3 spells CASGLVPGGEAFF. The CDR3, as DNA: TGTGCTAGTGGTTTGGTACCCGGGGGGGAAGCTTTCTTT.

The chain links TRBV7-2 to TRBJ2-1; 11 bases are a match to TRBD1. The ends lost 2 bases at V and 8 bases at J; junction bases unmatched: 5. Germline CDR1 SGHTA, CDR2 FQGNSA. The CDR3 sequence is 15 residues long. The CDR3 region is CASSLTGQGAHEQFF. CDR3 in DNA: TGTGCCAGCAGCTTAACAGGACAGGGGGCGCATGAGCAGTTCTTC.

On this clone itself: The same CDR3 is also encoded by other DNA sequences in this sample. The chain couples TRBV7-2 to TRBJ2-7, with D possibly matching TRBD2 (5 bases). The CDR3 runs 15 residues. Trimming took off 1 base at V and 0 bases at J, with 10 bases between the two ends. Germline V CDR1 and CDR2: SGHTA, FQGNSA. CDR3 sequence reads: CASSLERGSSYEQYF. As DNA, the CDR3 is TGTGCCAGCAGCTTAGAAAGAGGGAGCTCCTACGAGCAGTACTTC.

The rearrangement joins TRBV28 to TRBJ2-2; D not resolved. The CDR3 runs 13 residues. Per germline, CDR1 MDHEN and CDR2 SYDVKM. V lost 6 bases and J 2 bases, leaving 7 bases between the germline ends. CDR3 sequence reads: CASRTGNTGELFF. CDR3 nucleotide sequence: TGTGCCAGCAGGACGGGTAACACCGGGGAGCTGTTTTTT. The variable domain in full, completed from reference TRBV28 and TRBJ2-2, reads DVKVTQSSRYLVKRTGEKVFLECVQDMDHENMFWYRQDPGLGLRLIYFSYDVKMKEKGDIPEGYSVSREKKERFSLILESASTNQTSMYLCASRTGNTGELFFGEGSRLTVL.

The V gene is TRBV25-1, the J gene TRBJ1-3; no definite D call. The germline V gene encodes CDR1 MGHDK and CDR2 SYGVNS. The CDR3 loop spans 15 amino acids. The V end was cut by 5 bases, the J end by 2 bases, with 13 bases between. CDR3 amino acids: CASSSVADPGNTIYF. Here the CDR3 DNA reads TGTGCCAGCAGTTCGGTCGCCGACCCTGGAAACACCATATATTTT.

DNA for the CDR3: TGTGCCAGCAGTTTGCACAGGCCTAATGAAAAACTGTTTTTT. Translation gives CASSLHRPNEKLFF. The chain couples TRBV28 to TRBJ1-4; D possibly corresponds to TRBD1 (5 bases). There are 14 residues in the CDR3. Germline V lookup: CDR1 MDHEN, CDR2 SYDVKM. V lost 3 bases and J 3 bases, leaving 8 bases between the germline ends.

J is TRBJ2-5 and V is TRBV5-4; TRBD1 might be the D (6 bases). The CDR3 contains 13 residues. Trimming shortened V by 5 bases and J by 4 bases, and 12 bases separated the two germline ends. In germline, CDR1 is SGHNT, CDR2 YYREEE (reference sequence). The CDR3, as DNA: TGTGCCAGCAGGACAGGTGCGGGAGAGACCCAGTACTTC. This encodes CASRTGAGETQYF.

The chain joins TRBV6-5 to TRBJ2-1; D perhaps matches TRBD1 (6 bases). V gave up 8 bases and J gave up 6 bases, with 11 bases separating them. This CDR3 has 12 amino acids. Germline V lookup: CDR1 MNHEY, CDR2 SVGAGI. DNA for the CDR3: TGTGCCAGCTTTAACAGGGTCAATGAGCAGTTCTTC. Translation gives CASFNRVNEQFF.